This is a list of T cell receptor beta chains from one sample in a study of shared clonotypes between healthy human individuals. Profiled with immunoSEQ multiplex PCR; TCRdb holds only in-frame clones, not every one. The table has around 1.4 million clones, 98% to 99% seen once. Specimen: naive CD4+ T cells sorted from blood. These receptors came from a man aged 25 to 40 in good health. Each CDR3 is given with its conserved first and last residue. Each record gives: J gene, V gene, D gene, CDR3 protein, CDR3 DNA. D genes are given only for firm matches.

j_call: TRBJ2-2
v_call: TRBV29-1
d_call: TRBD2
cdr3_aa: CSVEEAGGNTGELFF
cdr3_nt: TGCAGCGTTGAAGAAGCGGGAGGGAACACCGGGGAGCTGTTTTTT

j_call: TRBJ2-1
v_call: TRBV7-7
d_call: .
cdr3_aa: CASSLAPMGASSYNEQFF
cdr3_nt: TGTGCTAGCAGCTTAGCGCCTATGGGGGCAAGCTCCTACAATGAGCAGTTCTTC

j_call: TRBJ2-1
v_call: TRBV18
d_call: TRBD2
cdr3_aa: CASSDVPSGTLYNEQFF
cdr3_nt: TGTGCCAGCTCAGACGTCCCGAGCGGGACCCTCTACAATGAGCAGTTCTTC

j_call: TRBJ2-3
v_call: TRBV18
d_call: .
cdr3_aa: CASSPWVPRTHTDTQYF
cdr3_nt: TGTGCCAGCTCACCGTGGGTTCCCCGAACTCACACAGATACGCAGTATTTT

j_call: TRBJ1-2
v_call: TRBV11-2
d_call: .
cdr3_aa: CASSSRPRDSSF
cdr3_nt: TGTGCCAGCAGCTCGCGCCCCAGGGACTCCTCCTTC

j_call: TRBJ1-2
v_call: TRBV6-6
d_call: TRBD1
cdr3_aa: CASSYLAGGSNYGYTF
cdr3_nt: TGTGCCAGCAGTTACTTGGCAGGGGGCTCTAACTATGGCTACACCTTC

j_call: TRBJ2-3
v_call: TRBV5-4
d_call: TRBD2
cdr3_aa: CASSSGTSGFTDTQYF
cdr3_nt: TGTGCCAGCAGTTCCGGGACTAGCGGATTCACAGATACGCAGTATTTT

j_call: TRBJ2-1
v_call: TRBV20-1
d_call: .
cdr3_aa: CSAKSFDEQFF
cdr3_nt: TGCAGTGCTAAATCGTTCGATGAGCAGTTCTTC

j_call: TRBJ2-3
v_call: TRBV10-1
d_call: TRBD2
cdr3_aa: CASSKRGGDTQYF
cdr3_nt: TGCGCCAGCTCGAAGCGGGGGGGAGATACGCAGTATTTT

j_call: TRBJ2-3
v_call: TRBV27
d_call: .
cdr3_aa: CASSFRLVSTDTQYF
cdr3_nt: TGTGCCAGCAGTTTTAGACTAGTTAGCACAGATACGCAGTATTTT

j_call: TRBJ2-1
v_call: TRBV11-2
d_call: TRBD2
cdr3_aa: CASSSYPLAGRSSYNEQFF
cdr3_nt: TGTGCCAGCAGCTCCTACCCTTTAGCGGGACGCAGCTCCTACAATGAGCAGTTCTTC

j_call: TRBJ2-1
v_call: TRBV11-2
d_call: .
cdr3_aa: CASSPSPGPGSNEQFF
cdr3_nt: TGTGCCAGCAGCCCCTCACCAGGGCCGGGTTCCAATGAGCAGTTCTTC

j_call: TRBJ1-1
v_call: TRBV18
d_call: .
cdr3_aa: CASSPIMRWTAAKSVPNTEAFF
cdr3_nt: TGTGCCAGCTCACCAATCATGCGTTGGACAGCTGCAAAAAGCGTTCCGAACACTGAAGCTTTCTTT

j_call: TRBJ2-5
v_call: TRBV21-1
d_call: .
cdr3_aa: CASSFGGPSRETQYF
cdr3_nt: TGTGCCAGCAGCTTCGGAGGCCCCAGCCGGGAGACCCAGTACTTC

j_call: TRBJ2-1
v_call: TRBV7-7
d_call: TRBD2
cdr3_aa: CASSWAGGPPNNEQFF
cdr3_nt: TGTGCTAGCAGCTGGGCGGGAGGGCCCCCAAACAATGAGCAGTTCTTC

j_call: TRBJ2-1
v_call: TRBV5-1
d_call: .
cdr3_aa: CASSLVPWTSTYNEQFF
cdr3_nt: TGCGCCAGCAGCTTGGTCCCTTGGACTTCGACCTACAATGAGCAGTTCTTC

j_call: TRBJ2-3
v_call: TRBV11-3
d_call: .
cdr3_aa: CASSRTSTDTQYF
cdr3_nt: TGTGCCAGCAGCCGTACTAGCACAGATACGCAGTATTTT

j_call: TRBJ1-5
v_call: TRBV19
d_call: .
cdr3_aa: CASSIRQNQPQHF
cdr3_nt: TGTGCCAGTAGTATCCGGCAGAATCAGCCCCAGCATTTT

j_call: TRBJ2-5
v_call: TRBV18
d_call: TRBD2
cdr3_aa: CASSPPQQREGRETQYF
cdr3_nt: TGTGCCAGCTCACCTCCTCAACAGCGGGAGGGCCGGGAGACCCAGTACTTC

j_call: TRBJ2-3
v_call: TRBV15
d_call: .
cdr3_aa: CATRRGPPQLTDTQYF
cdr3_nt: TGTGCCACCAGGAGGGGACCCCCACAACTCACAGATACGCAGTATTTT

j_call: TRBJ2-1
v_call: TRBV7-2
d_call: TRBD2
cdr3_aa: CASSLGLARMYEQFF
cdr3_nt: TGTGCCAGCAGCTTGGGACTAGCAAGGATGTATGAGCAGTTCTTC

j_call: TRBJ2-6
v_call: TRBV27
d_call: TRBD1
cdr3_aa: CASSTRDRGSGGANVLTF
cdr3_nt: TGTGCCAGCAGTACACGGGACAGGGGGTCAGGTGGGGCCAACGTCCTGACTTTC

j_call: TRBJ2-4
v_call: TRBV21-1
d_call: .
cdr3_aa: CASSKHVRPGLSKNIQYF
cdr3_nt: TGTGCCAGCAGCAAACATGTTCGGCCAGGGCTTTCCAAAAACATTCAGTACTTC